These 12 T cell receptor beta chains share one sample of origin, sequenced in a study of graft-versus-host responses after intestinal transplantation. Clones were sequenced by immunoSEQ multiplex PCR, and TCRdb holds only the in-frame ones, with some missing. The table has 96,000 or so clones, 90% to 95% seen once; the top ten hold over 0.15%. These receptors have no identified antigens. Sequences were derived from unstimulated CD4+ T cells sorted from spleen or lymph node cells, sampled before intestinal transplant. The receptors shown here come from a human donor who received an intestinal transplant.

The rearrangement uses TRBV28 and TRBJ2-2; 8 positions match TRBD2. This CDR3 has 16 amino acids. Germline V gene sequence: CDR1 MDHEN, CDR2 SYDVKM. Trimming at V came to 5 bases and at J to 5 bases, leaving 10 bases not matched to a gene. The CDR3 nucleotides are TGTGCCAGCAGTCCGGGGGGGAGGGCGCGAACCGGGGAGCTGTTTTTT. Protein sequence: CASSPGGRARTGELFF.

This clone came up once. This chain uses TRBV5-1 with TRBJ2-3; maybe TRBD1 (6 bases). This CDR3 is built from 15 residues. Germline CDR1 reads SGHRS; CDR2 reads YFSETQ. V lost 1 base and J lost 0, with 9 bases in between. CDR3 DNA sequence: TGCGCCAGCAGCTTGAGGACAGATAGCACAGATACGCAGTATTTT. Translating gives CASSLRTDSTDTQYF. Full variable domain (outside the CDR3, taken from reference TRBV5-1 and TRBJ2-3): KAGVTQTPRYLIKTRGQQVTLSCSPISGHRSVSWYQQTPGQGLQFLFEYFSETQRNKGNFPGRFSGRQFSNSRSEMNVSTLELGDSALYLCASSLRTDSTDTQYFGPGTRLTVL.

The chain links TRBV5-1 to TRBJ2-3; a possible D gene is TRBD1 (5 bases). V dropped 0 bases and J dropped 1 base, with 9 bases sitting between them. This CDR3 has 15 residues. Looked up from germline, CDR1 is SGHRS and CDR2 is YFSETQ. The CDR3 nucleotides read TGCGCCAGCAGCTTGGCTCCCAGGGGCACAGATACGCAGTATTTT. Translated, it gives CASSLAPRGTDTQYF.

V is TRBV11-3 and J is TRBJ1-2, with 8 positions matching TRBD1. The V and J ends lost 2 bases and 10 bases, in that order; junction bases with no gene match: 12. CDR1 SGHNT and CDR2 YENEEA come from the germline V gene. This CDR3 is 15 amino acids long. Written as DNA, the CDR3 is TGTGCCAGCAGCTTAATGGGCAGGGGGCGAAGCTTCTACACCTTC. It is translated as CASSLMGRGRSFYTF.

The chain couples TRBV30 to TRBJ1-2; 9 nucleotides match TRBD1. Germline V gene sequence: CDR1 GTSNPN, CDR2 SVGIG (reference sequence). This CDR3 has 14 residues. CDR3 amino acids: CASTTGGSNYGYTF. CDR3 in DNA: TGTGCTTCTACTACAGGGGGCTCTAACTATGGCTACACCTTC.

Points on this clone: The germline gene is not matched at one end of the junction; a read error may be the cause. This chain links TRBV6-4 with TRBJ1-5, with D perhaps matching TRBD1 (5 bases). Germline assignment: CDR1 MRHNA and CDR2 SNTAGT. CDR3 length: 13 amino acids. This CDR3 reads CASSDGGNRPQHF. CDR3 bases: TGTGCCAGCAGTGACGGGGGGAATCGGCCCCAGCATTTT.

The V call is TRBV5-1, the J call TRBJ2-7; D perhaps matches TRBD1 (6 bases). Trimming left V 5 bases short and J 6 bases short, with 12 bases between. The CDR3 contains 12 residues. In germline, CDR1 is SGHRS, CDR2 YFSETQ. CDR3 protein: CASSRDTFEQYF. As DNA, the CDR3 is TGCGCCAGCAGTAGGGACACGTTCGAGCAGTACTTC.

The chain's CDR3 is CAISLVGTDTQYF. The CDR3 DNA is TGTGCCATCAGCCTAGTAGGCACAGATACGCAGTATTTT. The chain couples TRBV10-3 to TRBJ2-3; no firm D call. This CDR3 has 13 amino acids. CDR1 and CDR2 (germline): ENHRY, SYGVKD. V gave up 6 bases and J gave up 1 base, with 8 bases separating them.

The V and J genes are TRBV15 and TRBJ2-1; TRBD2 aligns across 10 bases. This CDR3 region has 18 residues. Trimming took 2 bases from V and 4 from J; bases not matched to a gene: 11. The germline gives CDR1 LNHNV, CDR2 YYDKDF (reference sequence). CDR3 residues: CATSRNLLAGVGYNEQFF. DNA of the CDR3: TGTGCCACCAGCAGAAACCTCCTAGCGGGAGTAGGGTACAATGAGCAGTTCTTC.

The chain uses TRBV29-1 and TRBJ2-3, with 8 positions matching TRBD2. In germline, CDR1 is SQVTM, CDR2 ANQGSEA. The CDR3 loop spans 16 amino acids. V lost 2 bases and J lost 4; bases outside the gene matches: 11. The CDR3 nucleotides read TGCAGCGTTGAACCTCGAGCGGGAGCCTTGCCAGATACGCAGTATTTT. Translating gives CSVEPRAGALPDTQYF.

The chain is built from TRBV28 and TRBJ1-6; weak D call: TRBD1 (6 bases). The ends were cut back, 2 bases at V and 5 bases at J, with 13 bases in the middle. Germline V gives CDR1 MDHEN, CDR2 SYDVKM. The CDR3 consists of 16 residues. The CDR3 reads CASSLRGGGNNSPLHF. CDR3 bases: TGTGCCAGCAGTTTACGAGGGGGGGGGAATAATTCACCCCTCCACTTT.

This rearrangement joins TRBV7-2 to TRBJ1-3; 9 nucleotides match TRBD1. There are 15 residues in the CDR3. Germline V gives CDR1 SGHTA, CDR2 FQGNSA. V lost 5 bases and J lost 2; bases outside the gene matches: 4. In DNA, the CDR3 is TGTGCCAGCAGCAGTCGACAGGGGGCTGGAAACACCATATATTTT. It specifies CASSSRQGAGNTIYF.